This T cell receptor beta chain was obtained from a study of T cell responses to AZD1222 COVID-19 vaccine. Only in-frame clones appear in the TCRdb table, and some are missing; sequencing was by immunoSEQ multiplex PCR. The sample records some 130,000 clones, approximately 91% being singletons. As concerns this clone: The antigen remains unidentified.

CDR1 and CDR2 (germline): SGHKS, YYEKEE (reference sequence). The CDR3 has 14 amino acids. Trimming stripped 4 bases from V and 3 bases from J, with 11 bases between. Study results and caveats: Donors were mostly white British, more females; clonal diversity possibly underestimated.

The sequences come from peripheral blood, collected on day 0 of AZD1222 vaccination. The TCR originated in an adult in good health. This chain joins TRBV5-5 and TRBJ2-4, with D maybe TRBD1 (5 bases). In DNA, the CDR3 is TGTGCCAGCAGCCCCCAGGGCGACAAAAACATTCAGTACTTC. Protein sequence: CASSPQGDKNIQYF.